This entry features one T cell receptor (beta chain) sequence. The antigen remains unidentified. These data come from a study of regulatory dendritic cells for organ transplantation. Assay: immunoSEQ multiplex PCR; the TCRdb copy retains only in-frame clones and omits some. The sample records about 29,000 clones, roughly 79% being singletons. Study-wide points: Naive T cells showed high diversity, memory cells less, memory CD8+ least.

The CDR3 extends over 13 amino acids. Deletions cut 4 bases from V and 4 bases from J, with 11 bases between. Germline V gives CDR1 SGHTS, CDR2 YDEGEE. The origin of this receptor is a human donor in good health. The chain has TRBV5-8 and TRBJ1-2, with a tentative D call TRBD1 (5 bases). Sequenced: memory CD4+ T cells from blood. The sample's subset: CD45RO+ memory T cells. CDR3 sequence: CASSLNRIYGYTF. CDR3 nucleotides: TGTGCCAGCAGCCTTAACAGGATCTATGGCTACACCTTC.